The sequence of this T cell receptor beta chain was determined in a study of OX40 agonist ivuxolimab in advanced cancers. As for the study more broadly: Ivuxolimab was an agonistic, fully human IgG2 monoclonal antibody directed against OX40 (CD134), a costimulatory receptor. Partial responses occurred in three dose-escalation patients: two with cutaneous melanoma and one with hepatocellular carcinoma. In the dose-escalation cohort, 70% to 90% of patients were male, and the mean age was approximately 60 years with a range of roughly 23 to 79. Patients were allowed to have had prior anti-PD-1, anti-PD-L1 or anti-CTLA-4 therapy, and around 40% of the dose-escalation patients had previously received checkpoint inhibitors. Peripheral TCRbeta sequencing aimed to test whether ivuxolimab altered TCR sequence diversity and caused clonal T-cell expansion. Intravenous ivuxolimab was administered to patients every 2 weeks at six dose levels: 0.01, 0.1, 0.3, 1.5, 3 and 10 mg/kg. Among the approximately 50 dose-escalation patients, some 20 had hepatocellular carcinoma, approximately 15 melanoma, 9 renal cell carcinoma and 9 head and neck cancer. The paper covers the monotherapy dose-escalation part of the phase I ivuxolimab trial, which included N of about 56 patients. The investigation overall reported the following: Low levels of normalized T-cell clonal expansion were also seen in some patients who did not respond. After ivuxolimab, more expanded clones were found on average in CD8+ T cells than in CD4+ T cells. In the 0.1-3.0 mg/kg groups, partial responders had among the lowest normalized peripheral clonal expansion, particularly in CD8+ T cells. At doses from 0.1 to 3.0 mg/kg, clonal expansion was seen in both CD4+ and CD8+ blood T cells between baseline and week 6. The antigen specificity of the peripheral T cells that underwent clonal expansion was not determined.

Genomic DNA was extracted from sorted cells for sequencing of the TCRbeta CDR3 region. The immunoSEQ Assay was used to sequence the TCRbeta CDR3 regions. This immuneACCESS table, as held by TCRdb, lists in-frame sequences with V and J called but not all clones. Of the missing ones, under half trace to an unresolved V gene in checked studies; the others have no known cause. The sample data list fewer than 25,000 clones, and 70% to 90% of these were observed just once. Under 40% of the sample lies in the top ten. Patients with a history of autoimmune disease or receiving systemic immunosuppression were excluded from the trial. Peripheral blood for TCR sequencing was collected from all dose cohorts at baseline, on cycle 4 day 1, and on cycle 7 day 1. Samples came from an open-label, multicenter, first-in-human phase I dose-escalation trial of ivuxolimab. Adults with locally advanced or metastatic melanoma, renal cell, hepatocellular, or head and neck squamous cell carcinoma were enrolled in the trial. CD4+ and CD8+ T cells were sorted separately from peripheral blood before TCR sequencing.

Trimming takes 6 bases from V and 8 bases from J, and the germline ends sit 16 bases apart. The CDR3 contains 13 residues, cysteine and phenylalanine counted. The CDR3 DNA has 39 bases and is translated from base 1. From the germline V gene, CDR1 is SNHLY and CDR2 is FYNNEI. In the case of this clone: Its target antigen remains unknown. No base-level quality is on record; no much larger clone is a single base apart.

Sequenced material: CD4+ or CD8+ T cells sorted from blood, taken in a trial of the OX40 agonist ivuxolimab. The sequence is built from TRBV2 and TRBJ1-1, with TRBD1 tentatively as D gene (6 bases match). This sequence was found in an adult with an advanced solid tumor such as melanoma, head and neck, liver or kidney cancer. The CDR3 region reads CASRDWGAQEAFF. The base sequence is TGTGCCAGCAGGGATTGGGGGGCCCAGGAAGCTTTCTTT.